What follows describes a single T cell receptor beta chain. This sample is drawn from a study of technical replicates of blood from a few donors. Data came from immunoSEQ multiplex PCR; TCRdb stores just in-frame clones and leaves some out. There are 95,000 or so clones in the sample; about 95% occur only once, and 0.34% lies in the top ten. Germline V gene lookup returns CDR1 MNHEY and CDR2 SMNVEV (reference sequence). The CDR3 consists of 12 residues. V was clipped by 8 bases and J by 5 bases, with 10 bases between them. Sample: T cells isolated from PBMCs. The V and J genes are TRBV27 and TRBJ1-5; no clear D. This receptor was taken from a human donor in good health. The DNA of the CDR3 is TGTGCCAGCGGGCAGTTTCATCAGCCCCAGCATTTT. This encodes CASGQFHQPQHF.